Described below is a single TCR beta chain sequence and its context. Its matching antigen is unknown. This sample stems from a study of T cell responses to AZD1222 COVID-19 vaccine. Overall study context: Timing groups of about 4 and about 12 weeks for second doses were pooled.

CDR3 length: 14 amino acids. Germline V gene data show CDR1 as MNHEY and CDR2 as SMNVEV (reference sequence). The V gene end was trimmed by 5 bases and the J gene end by 6 bases; junction bases not matched to a gene: 6. The repertoire was sequenced with immunoSEQ multiplex PCR; TCRdb's copy has only in-frame clones and lacks some. The table shows more than 100,000 clones, with over 75% occurring only once. The study's findings and limits: Every sample of the repertoires postdated the peak T cell response. Two AZD1222 administrations were followed by greater Spike-specific TCR breadth and depth. CD4 TCRs covered the whole spike, strongest at regions 160-218 and 743-854.

This clonotype originated in an adult in good health. The V call is TRBV27, the J call TRBJ2-2; 7 positions agree with TRBD1. The sequencing here drew on peripheral blood, taken on day 0 of AZD1222 vaccination. The CDR3 sequence is CASSPRQGPGELFF. The CDR3 DNA follows: TGTGCCAGCAGTCCACGACAGGGTCCCGGGGAGCTGTTTTTT.